Listed below are T cell receptor beta chains from one sample, sequenced in a study of blood T cell repertoires in COVID-19. The data were produced by immunoSEQ multiplex PCR, yet TCRdb's version contains in-frame clones alone and is incomplete. The data show 200,000 to 300,000 clones, around 84% seen once. Specimen: peripheral blood. Receptors originate from a man between 60 and 75 years old with acute or convalescent COVID-19. Both conserved end residues are part of each CDR3. Each record gives: CDR3 protein, CDR3 DNA, D gene, clone size, V gene, J gene. A D gene is named only where the DNA matches it firmly. Clone size appears in some rows only: once, few, many, or a class for an expanded clone.

CDR3 protein: CAISDSRRTENYEQYF
CDR3 DNA: TGTGCCATCAGTGACTCCCGACGGACAGAGAACTACGAGCAGTACTTC
D gene: NA
clone size: NA
V gene: TRBV10-3
J gene: TRBJ2-7

CDR3 protein: CASSPGGGRGSEAFF
CDR3 DNA: TGTGCCAGCAGCCCCGGTGGGGGGAGGGGCTCCGAAGCTTTCTTT
D gene: NA
clone size: NA
V gene: TRBV5-4
J gene: TRBJ1-1

CDR3 protein: CAIHGSLKETQYF
CDR3 DNA: TGTGCCATCCATGGGAGTCTTAAGGAGACCCAGTACTTC
D gene: NA
clone size: NA
V gene: TRBV10-3
J gene: TRBJ2-5

CDR3 protein: CASSPHHPRDEQFF
CDR3 DNA: TGTGCCAGCAGCCCCCATCATCCCCGGGATGAGCAGTTCTTC
D gene: NA
clone size: NA
V gene: TRBV9
J gene: TRBJ2-1

CDR3 protein: CASTLAGGDTQYF
CDR3 DNA: TGTGCCAGCACTTTAGCGGGAGGGGATACGCAGTATTTT
D gene: TRBD2
clone size: NA
V gene: TRBV12-3/TRBV12-4
J gene: TRBJ2-3

CDR3 protein: CASSSRVAGSYEQYF
CDR3 DNA: TGTGCCAGCAGTTCCAGGGTAGCGGGTTCCTACGAGCAGTACTTC
D gene: TRBD2
clone size: NA
V gene: TRBV28
J gene: TRBJ2-7

CDR3 protein: CASSQVGRYYRGHNEQFF
CDR3 DNA: TGTGCCAGCAGCCAAGTTGGGAGGTACTACCGAGGTCACAATGAGCAGTTCTTC
D gene: NA
clone size: NA
V gene: TRBV3-1/TRBV3-2
J gene: TRBJ2-1

CDR3 protein: CSVELDRGQPQHF
CDR3 DNA: TGCAGCGTTGAACTGGACAGGGGTCAGCCCCAGCATTTT
D gene: TRBD1
clone size: NA
V gene: TRBV29-1
J gene: TRBJ1-5

CDR3 protein: CASGREDRTEAFF
CDR3 DNA: TGTGCTAGTGGGAGGGAGGATCGCACTGAAGCTTTCTTT
D gene: NA
clone size: NA
V gene: TRBV12-5
J gene: TRBJ1-1

CDR3 protein: CASSDVGLGTYEQYF
CDR3 DNA: TGTGCCAGCAGTGATGTGGGACTAGGGACCTACGAGCAGTACTTC
D gene: TRBD2
clone size: few
V gene: TRBV6-1
J gene: TRBJ2-7

CDR3 protein: CAWSVLTDTQYF
CDR3 DNA: TGTGCCTGGAGTGTACTCACAGATACGCAGTATTTT
D gene: NA
clone size: NA
V gene: TRBV30
J gene: TRBJ2-3

CDR3 protein: CASSSTNKGGTEAFF
CDR3 DNA: TGTGCCAGCAGCTCCACCAATAAAGGGGGCACTGAAGCTTTCTTT
D gene: NA
clone size: NA
V gene: TRBV7-9
J gene: TRBJ1-1

CDR3 protein: CASTGRVLDTEAFF
CDR3 DNA: TGTGCCAGCACCGGCAGGGTTTTGGACACTGAAGCTTTCTTT
D gene: NA
clone size: NA
V gene: TRBV11-2
J gene: TRBJ1-1

CDR3 protein: CASSPGDKVYGYTF
CDR3 DNA: TGCGCCAGCAGCCCTGGGGACAAAGTATATGGCTACACCTTC
D gene: NA
clone size: NA
V gene: TRBV5-1
J gene: TRBJ1-2

CDR3 protein: CASSVWEALNTEAFF
CDR3 DNA: TGTGCCAGCAGTGTATGGGAGGCTTTGAACACTGAAGCTTTCTTT
D gene: NA
clone size: once
V gene: TRBV6-4
J gene: TRBJ1-1

CDR3 protein: CATRGGSTDTQYF
CDR3 DNA: TGTGCCACCCGGGGGGGGAGCACAGATACGCAGTATTTT
D gene: TRBD2
clone size: NA
V gene: TRBV28
J gene: TRBJ2-3

CDR3 protein: CAGLAGPLYNEQFF
CDR3 DNA: TGTGCCGGATTAGCGGGGCCTCTCTACAATGAGCAGTTCTTC
D gene: TRBD2
clone size: NA
V gene: TRBV2
J gene: TRBJ2-1

CDR3 protein: CAWSILGTVRSPLHF
CDR3 DNA: TGTGCCTGGAGTATCTTGGGGACAGTCAGATCACCCCTCCACTTT
D gene: TRBD1
clone size: once
V gene: TRBV30
J gene: TRBJ1-6

CDR3 protein: CASSISGTQPRLQFF
CDR3 DNA: TGTGCCAGCAGTATTAGCGGGACCCAGCCCCGCCTACAGTTCTTC
D gene: TRBD2
clone size: NA
V gene: TRBV27
J gene: TRBJ2-1

CDR3 protein: CASSFEGQGWTEAFF
CDR3 DNA: TGTGCCAGCAGTTTTGAGGGACAGGGCTGGACTGAAGCTTTCTTT
D gene: TRBD1
clone size: NA
V gene: TRBV28
J gene: TRBJ1-1

CDR3 protein: CASIPPGVLNTEAFF
CDR3 DNA: TGTGCCAGCATTCCTCCCGGGGTGCTGAACACTGAAGCTTTCTTT
D gene: NA
clone size: NA
V gene: TRBV6-5
J gene: TRBJ1-1

CDR3 protein: CAGGRGVYEQYF
CDR3 DNA: TGTGCCGGGGGCAGGGGTGTCTACGAGCAGTACTTC
D gene: NA
clone size: once
V gene: TRBV7-9
J gene: TRBJ2-7

CDR3 protein: CASSFPTSGGASQTQYF
CDR3 DNA: TGTGCCAGCAGCTTCCCGACTAGCGGGGGGGCCAGCCAGACCCAGTACTTC
D gene: TRBD2
clone size: NA
V gene: TRBV7-9
J gene: TRBJ2-5

CDR3 protein: CASSLAGAARYEQYF
CDR3 DNA: TGTGCCAGCAGCTTAGCAGGGGCTGCCCGATACGAGCAGTACTTC
D gene: NA
clone size: once
V gene: TRBV11-1
J gene: TRBJ2-7

CDR3 protein: CAISESGGGAGNTIYF
CDR3 DNA: TGTGCCATCAGTGAGTCTGGCGGAGGGGCCGGAAACACCATATATTTT
D gene: NA
clone size: NA
V gene: TRBV10-3
J gene: TRBJ1-3

CDR3 protein: CASSLAHSDTQYF
CDR3 DNA: TGTGCCAGCAGCTTAGCGCACTCAGATACGCAGTATTTT
D gene: NA
clone size: NA
V gene: TRBV7-2
J gene: TRBJ2-3

CDR3 protein: CASTDRGWHQPQHF
CDR3 DNA: TGTGCCAGTACGGACAGGGGTTGGCATCAGCCCCAGCATTTT
D gene: TRBD1
clone size: NA
V gene: TRBV19
J gene: TRBJ1-5

CDR3 protein: CASSEGGGNQPQHF
CDR3 DNA: TGTGCCAGCAGTGAAGGGGGAGGGAATCAGCCCCAGCATTTT
D gene: NA
clone size: once
V gene: TRBV6-1
J gene: TRBJ1-5

CDR3 protein: CASTLLAGGREQYF
CDR3 DNA: TGTGCCAGCACACTTTTAGCGGGAGGGAGGGAGCAGTACTTC
D gene: TRBD2
clone size: NA
V gene: TRBV28
J gene: TRBJ2-7

CDR3 protein: CASSRTWNSPLHF
CDR3 DNA: TGTGCCAGCAGTAGGACATGGAATTCACCCCTCCACTTT
D gene: NA
clone size: NA
V gene: TRBV12-3/TRBV12-4
J gene: TRBJ1-6

CDR3 protein: CASSLVSGTGDGYTF
CDR3 DNA: TGTGCCAGCAGCTTAGTCTCCGGGACAGGGGATGGCTACACCTTC
D gene: TRBD1
clone size: once
V gene: TRBV7-2
J gene: TRBJ1-2

CDR3 protein: CASSYRGSGSADTQYF
CDR3 DNA: TGTGCCAGCAGCTATAGGGGTAGCGGGAGTGCAGATACGCAGTATTTT
D gene: TRBD2
clone size: NA
V gene: TRBV7-2
J gene: TRBJ2-3

CDR3 protein: CASSLGGQGIDEQYF
CDR3 DNA: TGCGCCAGCAGCCTCGGGGGACAGGGGATCGACGAGCAGTACTTC
D gene: TRBD1
clone size: NA
V gene: TRBV5-1
J gene: TRBJ2-7

CDR3 protein: CASSSAGVGTDTQYF
CDR3 DNA: TGTGCCAGCAGCTCAGCGGGAGTAGGCACAGATACGCAGTATTTT
D gene: TRBD2
clone size: NA
V gene: TRBV27
J gene: TRBJ2-3

CDR3 protein: CASSIEGVRGSQPQHF
CDR3 DNA: TGTGCCAGTAGTATAGAGGGGGTGCGGGGATCTCAGCCCCAGCATTTT
D gene: NA
clone size: NA
V gene: TRBV19
J gene: TRBJ1-5

CDR3 protein: CASSWGSGIYDEQYF
CDR3 DNA: TGTGCCAGCAGCTGGGGTAGCGGGATTTACGACGAGCAGTACTTC
D gene: TRBD2
clone size: NA
V gene: TRBV11-2
J gene: TRBJ2-7

CDR3 protein: CATSPGIQPQHF
CDR3 DNA: TGTGCCACCTCGCCAGGGATTCAGCCCCAGCATTTT
D gene: NA
clone size: NA
V gene: TRBV28
J gene: TRBJ1-5

CDR3 protein: CASTDGLAGYSYEQYF
CDR3 DNA: TGTGCCAGCACCGACGGACTAGCGGGGTATTCCTACGAGCAGTACTTC
D gene: TRBD2
clone size: NA
V gene: TRBV6-6
J gene: TRBJ2-7

CDR3 protein: CASSYEQGETEAFF
CDR3 DNA: TGTGCCAGCAGTTATGAACAGGGGGAGACTGAAGCTTTCTTT
D gene: TRBD1
clone size: once
V gene: TRBV27
J gene: TRBJ1-1

CDR3 protein: CASTLSGYEQYF
CDR3 DNA: TGTGCCAGCACGTTAAGCGGTTACGAGCAGTACTTC
D gene: NA
clone size: NA
V gene: TRBV2
J gene: TRBJ2-7

CDR3 protein: CAGGAGLNTGELFF
CDR3 DNA: TGTGCCGGCGGGGCGGGTCTGAACACCGGGGAGCTGTTTTTT
D gene: NA
clone size: NA
V gene: TRBV19
J gene: TRBJ2-2

CDR3 protein: CASSAEDRSYAGELFF
CDR3 DNA: TGTGCCAGCAGCGCCGAGGACAGAAGCTACGCCGGGGAGCTGTTTTTT
D gene: NA
clone size: few
V gene: TRBV7-8
J gene: TRBJ2-2

CDR3 protein: CASSIRGQETQYF
CDR3 DNA: TGTGCCAGTAGTATACGAGGGCAAGAGACCCAGTACTTC
D gene: NA
clone size: NA
V gene: TRBV19
J gene: TRBJ2-5

CDR3 protein: CASSLRTGGTYNEQFF
CDR3 DNA: TGTGCCAGCAGCTTGAGGACAGGGGGAACCTACAATGAGCAGTTCTTC
D gene: TRBD1
clone size: NA
V gene: TRBV7-9
J gene: TRBJ2-1

CDR3 protein: CAWSVESDRANQPQHF
CDR3 DNA: TGTGCCTGGAGTGTGGAAAGCGACAGGGCTAATCAGCCCCAGCATTTT
D gene: TRBD1
clone size: NA
V gene: TRBV30
J gene: TRBJ1-5

CDR3 protein: CASSSSGTSGYEQYF
CDR3 DNA: TGTGCCAGCAGCTCGAGCGGGACTAGCGGATACGAGCAGTACTTC
D gene: TRBD2
clone size: NA
V gene: TRBV11-2
J gene: TRBJ2-7

CDR3 protein: CASSQEGGVKLFF
CDR3 DNA: TGTGCCAGCAGCCAAGAAGGGGGGGTGAAACTGTTTTTT
D gene: NA
clone size: NA
V gene: TRBV3-1/TRBV3-2
J gene: TRBJ1-4

CDR3 protein: CASSLSSSYNSPLHF
CDR3 DNA: TGTGCCAGCAGCCTTTCGAGCTCCTATAATTCACCCCTCCACTTT
D gene: NA
clone size: NA
V gene: TRBV6-5
J gene: TRBJ1-6

CDR3 protein: CAWGGQAITEAFF
CDR3 DNA: TGTGCCTGGGGGGGACAGGCGATCACTGAAGCTTTCTTT
D gene: TRBD1
clone size: NA
V gene: TRBV30
J gene: TRBJ1-1

CDR3 protein: CASRAGQFNSPLHF
CDR3 DNA: TGTGCCAGCAGGGCAGGACAGTTTAATTCACCCCTCCACTTT
D gene: NA
clone size: NA
V gene: TRBV28
J gene: TRBJ1-6

CDR3 protein: CASSRTHYNNQPQHF
CDR3 DNA: TGTGCCAGCAGTCGAACACATTACAACAATCAGCCCCAGCATTTT
D gene: NA
clone size: many
V gene: TRBV6-6
J gene: TRBJ1-5

CDR3 protein: CASSFRTGLRNSGNTIYF
CDR3 DNA: TGTGCCAGCAGCTTCCGGACAGGCCTCCGGAACTCTGGAAACACCATATATTTT
D gene: TRBD1
clone size: once
V gene: TRBV7-9
J gene: TRBJ1-3